These T cell receptor beta chains were read from a single sample in a study of shared clonotypes between healthy human individuals. Assay: immunoSEQ multiplex PCR; the TCRdb copy retains only in-frame clones and omits some. This sample has approximately 1.9 million clones, with just under 95% found just once. The source material was naive CD8+ T cells from PBMCs. All receptors come from a man between 18 and 29 years old in good health. Some clones in this sample may be carry-over from other donors' samples. The CDR3 runs from the conserved cysteine through the conserved F or W. Each record gives: J gene, V gene, D gene, clone size, CDR3 DNA, CDR3 protein. D genes are given only for firm matches. Clone sizes are given selectively: once, few, many, or a class where the clone is expanded.

TRBJ1-1 | TRBV30 | - | - | TGTGCCTGGAGTGTATACCGCGGTGAAGCTTTCTTT | CAWSVYRGEAFF
TRBJ2-2 | TRBV6-5 | TRBD1 | - | TGTGCCAGCAGTTGGGACAGGAACACCGGGGAGCTGTTTTTT | CASSWDRNTGELFF
TRBJ1-2 | TRBV28 | - | once | TGTGCCAGCAGTTTATCCCAGAAGACAGTCTATGGCTACACCTTC | CASSLSQKTVYGYTF
TRBJ2-7 | TRBV21-1 | - | once | TGTGCCAGCAGCAAAAAACCGACAGGGACCTACGAGCAGTACTTC | CASSKKPTGTYEQYF
TRBJ1-5 | TRBV19 | - | once | TGTGCCAGTAGTATAGGGAGGGAGCAGAGCAATCAGCCCCAGCATTTT | CASSIGREQSNQPQHF
TRBJ2-3 | TRBV7-9 | - | - | TGTGCCAGCAGCTCAGACTACGATACGCAGTATTTT | CASSSDYDTQYF
TRBJ1-2 | TRBV28 | - | - | TGTGCCAGCAGTTTAGAGGCGCGGGGCGCAGAGTATGGCTACACCTTC | CASSLEARGAEYGYTF
TRBJ2-1 | TRBV14 | TRBD2 | - | TGTGCCAGCAGCCAAGATGCTAGCGGGTCGAGGTACAATGAGCAGTTCTTC | CASSQDASGSRYNEQFF
TRBJ2-2 | TRBV27 | - | - | TGTGCCAGCAGTTTACAGGGTGGCGGGGAGCTGTTTTTT | CASSLQGGGELFF
TRBJ2-5 | TRBV14 | - | - | TGTGCCAGCAGCCAAGATAACTATTGGGGAGAGACCCAGTACTTC | CASSQDNYWGETQYF
TRBJ2-5 | TRBV9 | - | - | TGTGCCAGCAGCGGGGGAGAGACCCAGTACTTC | CASSGGETQYF
TRBJ2-7 | TRBV4-1 | TRBD2 | - | TGCGCCAGCAGCCAACAGACGGGACTAGCGGTGCCAGGCGAGCAGTACTTC | CASSQQTGLAVPGEQYF
TRBJ2-1 | TRBV28 | - | - | TGTGCCAGCAGTTCGTTGACCGGGGCCATTGGGTTAGACAATGAGCAGTTCTTC | CASSSLTGAIGLDNEQFF
TRBJ2-7 | TRBV13 | TRBD2 | - | TGTGCCAGCAGCCCCAGTGGGACTAGCGGGACCTACGAGCAGTACTTC | CASSPSGTSGTYEQYF